These 14 T cell receptor beta chains originate from one sample sequenced in a study of Ad26.COV2.S vaccination and SARS-CoV-2 variants. Treatment defined: around 19 received Ad26.COV2.S at low or high dose, single or two shots; roughly five received placebo; per-sample allocation not given. All samples were drawn on day 63, counting from the first vaccine or placebo injection. Measured with immunoSEQ multiplex PCR; TCRdb has only the in-frame clones, and not every one. The sample holds fewer than 900,000 clones, approximately 88% seen once. The specimen comprised peripheral blood, sampled in a trial of Ad26.COV2.S vaccine versus placebo. These receptors were obtained from a person aged 18-60 years who received the Ad26.COV2.S COVID-19 vaccine or a placebo.

The V call is TRBV29-1, the J call TRBJ2-5; D not resolved. V was pared by 6 bases and J by 5 bases, with 10 bases between. Germline loops: CDR1 SQVTM, CDR2 ANQGSEA. This CDR3 spans 11 amino acids. CDR3 nucleotide sequence: TGCAGCGTCTTCCGGGCCGAGACCCAGTACTTC. Its translation is CSVFRAETQYF.

The chain uses TRBV29-1 and TRBJ2-1, with 9 positions matching TRBD1. Germline V gives CDR1 SQVTM, CDR2 ANQGSEA. J was trimmed by 7 bases and V by 3 bases; bases with no gene match: 10. This CDR3 spans 15 amino acids. CDR3 DNA sequence: TGCAGCGTTGAGGACTACAGGGGGCGGGGGAATGAGCAGTTCTTC. It yields the protein CSVEDYRGRGNEQFF.

This chain links TRBV10-1 with TRBJ2-3; the match to TRBD2 covers 14 bases. CDR1 is WNHNN, CDR2 SYGVQD, per germline (reference sequence). The length of the CDR3 is 18 residues. Trimming at V came to 5 bases and at J to 4 bases, leaving 11 bases not matched to a gene. CDR3 DNA sequence: TGCGCCAGCAGTCCCGCGGGACTAGCGGGAGTTGGGTCAGATACGCAGTATTTT. Translated: CASSPAGLAGVGSDTQYF.

This clone was detected ten times or more. This sample includes further DNA sequences coding for the same CDR3. The rearrangement links TRBV5-1 to TRBJ1-2; 7 bases line up with TRBD1. After removal of 2 bases from V and 8 bases from J, the junction contained 6 bases not matched to a gene. The CDR3 totals 13 residues. Germline CDR1 is SGHRS and CDR2 is YFSETQ. This chain's CDR3 is CASSLQGLGGYTF. As DNA, the CDR3 is TGCGCCAGCAGCTTACAGGGGCTTGGAGGCTACACCTTC. Together with reference TRBV5-1 and TRBJ1-2, the CDR3 gives the full variable domain: KAGVTQTPRYLIKTRGQQVTLSCSPISGHRSVSWYQQTPGQGLQFLFEYFSETQRNKGNFPGRFSGRQFSNSRSEMNVSTLELGDSALYLCASSLQGLGGYTFGSGTRLTVV.

The rearrangement links TRBV29-1 to TRBJ1-1; TRBD1 agrees at 7 bases. This CDR3 spans 12 amino acids. Unmatched junction bases numbered 8, after V lost 7 bases and J lost 6 bases. Germline V gene sequence: CDR1 SQVTM, CDR2 ANQGSEA. The chain's CDR3 is CSATTGVAEAFF. The CDR3 nucleotides read TGCAGCGCAACTACAGGGGTAGCTGAAGCTTTCTTT.

This clone was seen once. This chain links TRBV10-2 with TRBJ2-7; no firm D call. The germline V gene has CDR1 WSHSY and CDR2 SAAADI. The V and J ends lost 6 bases and 3 bases respectively, with 15 bases between them. The CDR3 contains 14 residues. CDR3 nucleotide sequence: TGCGCCAGCAGGGGTTTCGGGCTTGACTACGAGCAGTACTTC. Residues: CASRGFGLDYEQYF.

The chain combines TRBV5-4 with TRBJ2-2; D not certain. V was trimmed by 4 bases and J by 4 bases, leaving 5 bases between them. There are 12 residues in the CDR3. Germline V CDR1 and CDR2: SGHNT, YYREEE (reference sequence). The CDR3 nucleotides read TGTGCCAGCAGCCTCCCCACCGGGGAGCTGTTTTTT. It encodes CASSLPTGELFF.

The CDR3 reads CASSGQRSSPLHF. The DNA for the CDR3 is TGTGCCAGCAGCGGACAGAGGAGTTCACCCCTCCACTTT. The rearrangement joins TRBV6-2 or TRBV6-3 to TRBJ1-6; tentatively, D is TRBD1 (6 bases). CDR1 is MNHEY and CDR2 is SVGEGT in the germline V gene. Trimming took off 6 bases at V and 9 bases at J, with 12 bases between the two ends. This CDR3 region has 13 residues.

The rearrangement uses TRBV6-5 and TRBJ2-3, with D possibly being TRBD1 (6 bases). V was cut by 7 bases and J by 3 bases, with 14 bases left in between. Germline CDR1 is MNHEY and CDR2 is SVGAGI. The CDR3 length is 14 residues. The CDR3 loop reads CASTPHQGTDTQYF. The CDR3 DNA is TGTGCCAGCACCCCGCACCAGGGGACAGATACGCAGTATTTT.

The rearrangement uses TRBV9 and TRBJ2-7, with TRBD2 as a possible D gene (6 bases). V lost 0 bases and J lost 7, with 20 bases in between. The CDR3 runs to 16 residues. The V gene's germline CDR1 is SGDLS and CDR2 YYNGEE. The CDR3 DNA reads TGTGCCAGCAGCGTAGTTTGGTCACAGACTAGTGGAGAGCAGTACTTC. Encoded protein: CASSVVWSQTSGEQYF.

On this clone itself: This sample includes further DNA sequences coding for the same CDR3. The rearrangement uses TRBV6-5 and TRBJ1-2; D might be TRBD1 (5 bases). Trimming shortened V by 2 bases and J by 1 base, and 8 bases separated the two germline ends. Germline CDR1 MNHEY, CDR2 SVGAGI. This CDR3 is 14 amino acids long. The CDR3 sequence is CASSYRDGNYGYTF. The CDR3 coding sequence is TGTGCCAGCAGTTACCGGGACGGTAACTATGGCTACACCTTC.

DNA for the CDR3: TGTGCCAGCAGCCCGCCCGGACTAGCCCACGAGCAGTACTTC. This translates into CASSPPGLAHEQYF. V usage is TRBV13 and J usage is TRBJ2-7; TRBD2 matches at 8 bases. Trimming removed 5 bases from V and 5 bases from J; junction bases left unmatched: 8. This CDR3 has 14 amino acids. The germline V gene has CDR1 PRHDT and CDR2 FYEKMQ (reference sequence).

This chain links TRBV6-5 with TRBJ1-2, with unresolved D. The CDR3 covers 14 residues. Germline V gene data show CDR1 as MNHEY and CDR2 as SVGAGI. V was trimmed by 2 bases and J by 2 bases, leaving 9 bases between them. CDR3 protein: CASSYQPGNYGYTF. CDR3 coding DNA: TGTGCCAGCAGTTACCAGCCGGGGAACTATGGCTACACCTTC.

This clone was seen once. The chain combines TRBV7-9 with TRBJ1-5; D might be TRBD1 (6 bases). V lost 6 bases, J lost 5 bases, and 8 bases lay in between. Germline V lookup: CDR1 SEHNR, CDR2 FQNEAQ (reference sequence). This CDR3 has 12 residues. The DNA for the CDR3 is TGTGCCAGCAGAGGGGGAGATCAGCCCCAGCATTTT. Its translation: CASRGGDQPQHF.